These T cell receptor beta chains were read from a single sample in a study of blood T cell repertoires in COVID-19. Data came from immunoSEQ multiplex PCR; TCRdb stores just in-frame clones and leaves some out. The data show 270,000 or so clones, approximately 86% seen once. Material for sequencing was peripheral blood. Receptor source: a woman aged 18-29 years with acute or convalescent COVID-19. Both conserved end residues are part of each CDR3. The D gene is left open where the match is weak. Expanded clones are given a class, and other clones once, few, many or no size at all.

CDR3nt: TGTGCCAGCAGCTTAGGACTAGCGGGAGACGATGAGCAGTTCTTC; CDR3aa: CASSLGLAGDDEQFF; d_gene: TRBD2; j_gene: TRBJ2-1; abundance: -; v_gene: TRBV7-2
CDR3nt: TGTGCCAGCATAACAGGCCCAAATAGCAATCAGCCCCAGCATTTT; CDR3aa: CASITGPNSNQPQHF; d_gene: -; j_gene: TRBJ1-5; abundance: -; v_gene: TRBV6-6
CDR3nt: TGCGCCAGCAGCTCCCAGTTCCGGACAGCTCTAAGCTCCTATAATTCACCCCTCCACTTT; CDR3aa: CASSSQFRTALSSYNSPLHF; d_gene: -; j_gene: TRBJ1-6; abundance: -; v_gene: TRBV5-1
CDR3nt: TGTGCCAGCAGCTTCGGGGTGGGCGCTCCTTACGAGCAGTACTTC; CDR3aa: CASSFGVGAPYEQYF; d_gene: -; j_gene: TRBJ2-7; abundance: -; v_gene: TRBV28
CDR3nt: TGTGCCAGCAGCGTAGCAGGGTGGGACGAGCAGTACTTC; CDR3aa: CASSVAGWDEQYF; d_gene: -; j_gene: TRBJ2-7; abundance: -; v_gene: TRBV9
CDR3nt: TGTGCCAGCAGCTACTTGGCAGGGGGAAAAGAGACCCAGTACTTC; CDR3aa: CASSYLAGGKETQYF; d_gene: TRBD1; j_gene: TRBJ2-5; abundance: -; v_gene: TRBV6-4
CDR3nt: TGCGCCAGCAGCTTGGGGACAGGACCTAACTATGGCTACACCTTC; CDR3aa: CASSLGTGPNYGYTF; d_gene: TRBD1; j_gene: TRBJ1-2; abundance: -; v_gene: TRBV5-1
CDR3nt: TGCGCCAGCAGCCAAGATGCGGGTACTACTGAAGCTTTCTTT; CDR3aa: CASSQDAGTTEAFF; d_gene: -; j_gene: TRBJ1-1; abundance: -; v_gene: TRBV4-3
CDR3nt: TGTGCCAGCAGCTTAGCGCTAGCGGGAGTAGAACAGTACTTC; CDR3aa: CASSLALAGVEQYF; d_gene: TRBD2; j_gene: TRBJ2-7; abundance: -; v_gene: TRBV7-2
CDR3nt: TGCGCCAGCATCCCCGTTAGCGGGAGTCTAACAGATACGCAGTATTTT; CDR3aa: CASIPVSGSLTDTQYF; d_gene: TRBD2; j_gene: TRBJ2-3; abundance: -; v_gene: TRBV10-2
CDR3nt: TGTGCCAGCAGTACAGGGTCGACTGGAAACACCATATATTTT; CDR3aa: CASSTGSTGNTIYF; d_gene: -; j_gene: TRBJ1-3; abundance: -; v_gene: TRBV27
CDR3nt: TGTGCCTGGGGACGGACAGCGAACACTGAAGCTTTCTTT; CDR3aa: CAWGRTANTEAFF; d_gene: -; j_gene: TRBJ1-1; abundance: -; v_gene: TRBV30
CDR3nt: TGCGCCAGCAGCTTGGGGACAGGGGAGAACTACGAGCAGTACTTC; CDR3aa: CASSLGTGENYEQYF; d_gene: TRBD1; j_gene: TRBJ2-7; abundance: -; v_gene: TRBV5-1
CDR3nt: TGTGCCAGCAGTTACGATGACAGGACAGATGGCTACACCTTC; CDR3aa: CASSYDDRTDGYTF; d_gene: -; j_gene: TRBJ1-2; abundance: -; v_gene: TRBV6-5
CDR3nt: TGTGCCAGTAGTATTGGGGGGTCCTTCTACGAGCAGTACTTC; CDR3aa: CASSIGGSFYEQYF; d_gene: -; j_gene: TRBJ2-7; abundance: many; v_gene: TRBV19
CDR3nt: TGTGCCAGCAGCTTAGCGGAGGGGGGGACAGGCAATGAGCAGTTCTTC; CDR3aa: CASSLAEGGTGNEQFF; d_gene: -; j_gene: TRBJ2-1; abundance: few; v_gene: TRBV7-6
CDR3nt: TGTGCCAGCAGCGGCAGAGTGGAGGGGAGCACAGATACGCAGTATTTT; CDR3aa: CASSGRVEGSTDTQYF; d_gene: -; j_gene: TRBJ2-3; abundance: once; v_gene: TRBV9
CDR3nt: TGTGCCAGCAGCTTAGCGCGGTTGGCGGGACGCGAAAATGAGCAGTTCTTC; CDR3aa: CASSLARLAGRENEQFF; d_gene: -; j_gene: TRBJ2-1; abundance: -; v_gene: TRBV7-8
CDR3nt: TGTGCCAGCAGTACGACAGGGGTTACTGAAGCTTTCTTT; CDR3aa: CASSTTGVTEAFF; d_gene: TRBD1; j_gene: TRBJ1-1; abundance: -; v_gene: TRBV6-5
CDR3nt: TGTGCCAGCAGCATAACGAGCGGACCTGGCACAGATACGCAGTATTTT; CDR3aa: CASSITSGPGTDTQYF; d_gene: -; j_gene: TRBJ2-3; abundance: -; v_gene: TRBV7-3
CDR3nt: TGTGCCAGCAGCTTAGCAATTACAGGGGGCCCCGGGGAGCTGTTTTTT; CDR3aa: CASSLAITGGPGELFF; d_gene: TRBD1; j_gene: TRBJ2-2; abundance: few; v_gene: TRBV7-6
CDR3nt: TGCGCCAGCAGCCAAGAGGGGACTAGCGGCTACGAGCAGTACTTC; CDR3aa: CASSQEGTSGYEQYF; d_gene: TRBD2; j_gene: TRBJ2-7; abundance: -; v_gene: TRBV4-1
CDR3nt: TGTGCCAGCAGCCCTGGGACAGTACCTGAAGCTTTCTTT; CDR3aa: CASSPGTVPEAFF; d_gene: TRBD1; j_gene: TRBJ1-1; abundance: -; v_gene: TRBV9
CDR3nt: TGCGCCAGCAGCGAGAGGTTGACGGACTTAAATTACAATGAGCAGTTCTTC; CDR3aa: CASSERLTDLNYNEQFF; d_gene: -; j_gene: TRBJ2-1; abundance: -; v_gene: TRBV4-3